These 23 T cell receptor beta chains were all obtained from the same sample, sequenced in a study of blood T cell repertoires in COVID-19. Generated by immunoSEQ multiplex PCR, the TCRdb table keeps only in-frame clones and is missing some. Among more than 80,000 clones, around 75% were seen once, and the ten largest hold 0.8% to 1%. The sample taken for sequencing was peripheral blood. The origin of the receptors is a human donor with acute or convalescent COVID-19. The donor label of this sample is uncertain.

In its sample, this clone was seen a few times. The rearrangement uses TRBV4-2 and TRBJ2-1, with 14 bases that match TRBD2. V lost 4 bases, J lost 0 bases, and 5 bases stayed unmatched. The CDR3 has 18 amino acids. Germline V CDR1 and CDR2: LGHNA, YNFKEQ. The CDR3 is CASSPRTSGGFSYNEQFF. For the CDR3, the DNA is TGTGCCAGCAGCCCACGGACTAGCGGGGGGTTCTCCTACAATGAGCAGTTCTTC.

In its sample, this clone was seen a few times. The chain carries TRBV18 and TRBJ1-6; D unresolved. The CDR3 loop spans 13 amino acids. Germline V gene sequence: CDR1 KGHSH, CDR2 LQKENI. Trimming removed 4 bases from V and 9 bases from J, with 10 bases in between. The CDR3 nucleotides are TGTGCCAGCTCACAAGCCCACGGTTCACCCCTCCACTTT. Residues: CASSQAHGSPLHF. The entire variable domain, with the rest obtained from reference TRBV18 and TRBJ1-6, is as follows: NAGVMQNPRHLVRRRGQEARLRCSPMKGHSHVYWYRQLPEEGLKFMVYLQKENIIDESGMPKERFSAEFPKEGPSILRIQQVVRGDSAAYFCASSQAHGSPLHFGNGTRLTVT.

This clone was found a few times. This sequence joins TRBV4-2 and TRBJ1-3; D not certain. The CDR3 sequence is 13 residues long. Germline V gene sequence: CDR1 LGHNA, CDR2 YNFKEQ. Deletions cut 8 bases from V and 3 bases from J, with 11 bases between. The CDR3 region has the DNA TGTGCCAGCGGTGACCGGGTTGGAAACACCATATATTTT. It specifies CASGDRVGNTIYF.

V and J are TRBV28 and TRBJ1-6; TRBD1 matches at 8 bases. The junction had 4 bases not matched to a gene; V was cut back by 3 bases and J by 3 bases. Germline lookup yields CDR1 MDHEN and CDR2 SYDVKM. The CDR3 is made up of 16 amino acids. DNA for the CDR3: TGTGCCAGCAGTTTCAACACAGGGGGCTATAATTCACCCCTCCACTTT. This encodes CASSFNTGGYNSPLHF.

The rearrangement uses TRBV7-2 and TRBJ2-4, with TRBD1 matching over 7 bases. The V segment lost 1 base and the J segment 9 bases; nucleotides outside the gene matches: 6. CDR3 length: 14 amino acids. Germline V gene data show CDR1 as SGHTA and CDR2 as FQGNSA. The CDR3 nucleotides are TGTGCCAGCAGCTTAGTACCACAGGGGCCCATTCAGTACTTC. It yields the protein CASSLVPQGPIQYF.

The gene calls are TRBV12-3 or TRBV12-4 and TRBJ2-7; D perhaps matches TRBD2 (7 bases). V lost 6 bases and J lost 7, with 16 bases in between. The CDR3 contains 13 residues. CDR3 nucleotides: TGTGCCAGCAGGCTGGGGGGGCGAGAGGAGCAGTACTTC. It is translated as CASRLGGREEQYF.

The J gene is TRBJ1-1, the V gene TRBV10-2; TRBD1 aligns across 8 bases. The junction had 7 bases not matched to a gene; V was cut back by 5 bases and J by 5 bases. From germline, CDR1 is WSHSY and CDR2 SAAADI. The CDR3 contains 14 residues. CDR3 amino acids: CASSLQGAGTEAFF. CDR3 nucleotides: TGCGCCAGCAGTCTCCAGGGGGCTGGTACTGAAGCTTTCTTT.

The V and J genes are TRBV7-3 and TRBJ1-1; D is possibly TRBD1 (5 bases). The CDR3 totals 16 residues. V gave up 1 base and J gave up 0 bases, with 12 bases separating them. Germline CDR1 SGHTA, CDR2 FQGTGA. CDR3 sequence: CASSLSRVGVNTEAFF. The CDR3 DNA sequence: TGTGCCAGCAGCTTAAGCAGGGTAGGGGTGAACACTGAAGCTTTCTTT.

In this sample, this clone turned up many times. The rearrangement uses TRBV7-9 and TRBJ2-1; D may be TRBD2 (7 bases). The germline V gene encodes CDR1 SEHNR and CDR2 FQNEAQ (reference sequence). V lost 5 bases to trimming and J lost 4 bases, with 15 bases between them. The CDR3 is 15 residues long. For the CDR3, the DNA is TGTGCCAGCAGCCCCGGGCGGGGGCGATACAATGAGCAGTTCTTC. Translated: CASSPGRGRYNEQFF.

This chain uses TRBV4-1 with TRBJ1-3, with D unclear. Trimming removed 3 bases at V and 2 bases at J, with 14 bases between. The V gene's germline CDR1 is MGHRA and CDR2 YSYEKL. The CDR3 spans 16 residues. The CDR3 loop reads CASSHLNNYPGNTIYF. CDR3 nucleotides: TGCGCCAGCAGCCACCTCAACAACTATCCTGGAAACACCATATATTTT.

The chain carries TRBV5-4 and TRBJ1-2, with 7 bases identical to TRBD1. Germline CDR1 and CDR2: SGHNT and YYREEE (reference sequence). J gave up 3 bases and V 1 base, and 6 bases lay outside the gene matches. This CDR3 has 15 residues. CDR3 loop: CASSLRDRDYYGYTF. CDR3 nucleotide sequence: TGTGCCAGCAGCTTGAGAGACAGGGATTACTATGGCTACACCTTC.

In this sample, this clone turned up a few times. The chain has TRBV7-2 and TRBJ2-5, with 10 bases aligning to TRBD2. After removal of 4 bases from V and 5 bases from J, the junction contained 7 bases not matched to a gene. CDR3 length: 15 residues. Germline-derived CDR1 and CDR2 are SGHTA and FQGNSA. The CDR3: CASSWTSGAPETQYF. The CDR3 DNA is TGTGCCAGCAGCTGGACTAGCGGAGCCCCTGAGACCCAGTACTTC.

The chain joins TRBV18 to TRBJ1-1; D may be TRBD1 (5 bases). V was cut by 2 bases and J by 1 base, with 14 bases left in between. The CDR3 is 16 amino acids. Germline V gene lookup returns CDR1 KGHSH and CDR2 LQKENI. CDR3 in amino acids: CASSPARGRENTEAFF. CDR3 nucleotides: TGTGCCAGCTCACCAGCAAGGGGCAGGGAGAACACTGAAGCTTTCTTT.

This clone was detected a few times. J is TRBJ1-2 and V is TRBV30; unclear D gene. The germline V gene encodes CDR1 GTSNPN and CDR2 SVGIG (reference sequence). V lost 0 bases and J lost 1, with 9 bases in between. The CDR3 has 14 amino acids. The DNA for the CDR3 is TGTGCCTGGAGTGTACTTAAAGTTAACTATGGCTACACCTTC. Protein: CAWSVLKVNYGYTF.

Concerning this clone: This specimen includes other DNA sequences encoding the same CDR3. The chain recombines TRBV5-1 with TRBJ2-7; 9 nucleotides align to TRBD1. Germline loops: CDR1 SGHRS, CDR2 YFSETQ. CDR3 length: 14 amino acids. V was pared by 4 bases and J by 4 bases, with 6 bases of the junction left unmatched. CDR3 bases: TGCGCCAGCAGCCTCCGGGACAGGGTGTACGAGCAGTACTTC. As protein: CASSLRDRVYEQYF.

The CDR3 coding sequence is TGTGCCAGCAGTGGGCGAAGAGGGGGCGTCTCTGGGGCCAACGTCCTGACTTTC. The encoded protein is CASSGRRGGVSGANVLTF. This chain joins TRBV2 and TRBJ2-6; 7 bases are a match to TRBD1. V lost 4 bases and J lost 0; bases outside the gene matches: 9. Per the germline V gene, CDR1 is SNHLY and CDR2 is FYNNEI. The CDR3 has 18 amino acids.

J is TRBJ2-5 and V is TRBV6-6; 9 bases align to TRBD1. Germline-derived CDR1 and CDR2 are MNHNY and SVGAGI (reference sequence). V lost 2 bases, J lost 4 bases, and 5 bases stayed unmatched. The CDR3 runs to 15 residues. The CDR3 nucleotides read TGTGCCAGCAGTTACGGGACAGGGTTCATAGAGACCCAGTACTTC. Amino acids: CASSYGTGFIETQYF.

Only a few counts were recorded for this clone. The genes are TRBV7-2 and TRBJ2-1; 8 bases align to TRBD2. This CDR3 is built from 15 residues. Germline V gene sequence: CDR1 SGHTA, CDR2 FQGNSA. Trimming cost V 6 bases and J 2 bases; bases outside gene matches: 6. CDR3 sequence (DNA): TGTGCCAGCAGGGAAGGCGGGGGGACCTACAATGAGCAGTTCTTC. It is translated as CASREGGGTYNEQFF.

This chain uses TRBV6-2 or TRBV6-3 with TRBJ2-7; 9 bases agree with TRBD2. The CDR3 consists of 14 residues. Unmatched junction bases numbered 6, after V lost 5 bases and J lost 4 bases. From germline, CDR1 is MNHEY and CDR2 SVGEGT. CDR3 coding DNA: TGTGCCAGCAGTCGAGATAGCGGGGGTTACGAGCAGTACGTC. This gives the protein CASSRDSGGYEQYV.

This chain joins TRBV28 and TRBJ2-3, with a possible D match to TRBD1 (5 bases). V was trimmed by 2 bases and J by 7 bases, leaving 10 bases between them. Germline CDR1 and CDR2: MDHEN and SYDVKM. CDR3 size: 13 residues. Here the CDR3 reads CASSLLTDNTQYF. CDR3 coding DNA: TGTGCCAGCAGTTTACTGACGGACAATACGCAGTATTTT. The complete variable domain, with remaining parts taken from reference TRBV28 and TRBJ2-3, reads DVKVTQSSRYLVKRTGEKVFLECVQDMDHENMFWYRQDPGLGLRLIYFSYDVKMKEKGDIPEGYSVSREKKERFSLILESASTNQTSMYLCASSLLTDNTQYFGPGTRLTVL.

This clone appeared a single time. This chain joins TRBV2 and TRBJ1-6; 7 bases agree with TRBD1. V lost 3 bases, J lost 10 bases, and 6 bases stayed unmatched. Germline assignment: CDR1 SNHLY and CDR2 FYNNEI. This CDR3 has 14 amino acids. CDR3 DNA: TGTGCCAGCAGTGACGGACAGGCTGGGTCACCCCTCCACTTT. Translated, it gives CASSDGQAGSPLHF.

V and J are TRBV7-8 and TRBJ1-3; the D is unclear. This CDR3 region has 14 residues. Per the germline V gene, CDR1 is SGHVS and CDR2 is FQNEAQ. V lost 4 bases and J 0 bases, leaving 7 bases between the germline ends. CDR3 region: CASSSEDSGNTIYF. CDR3 nucleotides: TGTGCCAGCAGCTCAGAGGACTCTGGAAACACCATATATTTT.

The chain combines TRBV6-5 with TRBJ1-2; the D gene is possibly TRBD1 (5 bases). V shed 6 bases and J shed 3 bases, with 11 bases lying between them. The CDR3 consists of 13 residues. Germline V gene data show CDR1 as MNHEY and CDR2 as SVGAGI. This chain's CDR3 is CASRAGFDYGYTF. DNA of the CDR3: TGTGCCAGCAGGGCAGGGTTTGACTATGGCTACACCTTC.